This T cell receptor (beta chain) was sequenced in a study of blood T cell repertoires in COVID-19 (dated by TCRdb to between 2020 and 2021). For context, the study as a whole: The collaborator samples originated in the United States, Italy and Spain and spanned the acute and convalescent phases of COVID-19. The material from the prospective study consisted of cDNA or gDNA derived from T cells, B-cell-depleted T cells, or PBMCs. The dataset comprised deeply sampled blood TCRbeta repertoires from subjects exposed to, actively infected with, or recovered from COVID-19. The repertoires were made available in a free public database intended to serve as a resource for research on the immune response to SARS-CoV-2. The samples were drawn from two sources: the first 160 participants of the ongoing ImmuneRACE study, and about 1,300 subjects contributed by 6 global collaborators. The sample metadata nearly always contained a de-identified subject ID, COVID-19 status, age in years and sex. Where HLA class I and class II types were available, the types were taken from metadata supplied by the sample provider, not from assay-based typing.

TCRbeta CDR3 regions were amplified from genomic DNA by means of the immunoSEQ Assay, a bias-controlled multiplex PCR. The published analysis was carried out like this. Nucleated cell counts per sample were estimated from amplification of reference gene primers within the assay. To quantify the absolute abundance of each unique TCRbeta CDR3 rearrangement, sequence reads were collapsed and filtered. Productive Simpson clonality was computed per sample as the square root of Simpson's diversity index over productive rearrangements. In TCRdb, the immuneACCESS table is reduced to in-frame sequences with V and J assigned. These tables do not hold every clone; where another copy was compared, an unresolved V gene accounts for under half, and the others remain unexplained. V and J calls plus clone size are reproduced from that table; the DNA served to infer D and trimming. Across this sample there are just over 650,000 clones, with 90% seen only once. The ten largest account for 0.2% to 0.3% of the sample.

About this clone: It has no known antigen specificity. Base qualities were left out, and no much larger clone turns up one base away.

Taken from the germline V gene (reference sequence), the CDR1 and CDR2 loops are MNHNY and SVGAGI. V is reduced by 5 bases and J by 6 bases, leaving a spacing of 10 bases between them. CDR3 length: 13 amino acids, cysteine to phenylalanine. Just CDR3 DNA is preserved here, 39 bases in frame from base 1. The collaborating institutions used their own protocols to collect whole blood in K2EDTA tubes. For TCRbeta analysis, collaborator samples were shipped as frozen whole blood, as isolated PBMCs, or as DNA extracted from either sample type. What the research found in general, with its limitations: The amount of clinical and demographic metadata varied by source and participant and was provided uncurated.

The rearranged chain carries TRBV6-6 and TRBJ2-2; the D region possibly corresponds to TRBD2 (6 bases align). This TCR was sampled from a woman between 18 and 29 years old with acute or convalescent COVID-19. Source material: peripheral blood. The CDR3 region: CASSPPGAGELFF. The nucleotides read TGTGCCAGCAGTCCCCCGGGGGCCGGGGAGCTGTTTTTT.